The 30 T cell receptor beta chains reported below all come from one sample, sequenced in a study of blood T cell repertoires in COVID-19. Using immunoSEQ multiplex PCR, the repertoire was profiled, and TCRdb retains in-frame clones only, with some absent. This table has hundreds of thousands of clones, approximately 90% appearing once. Sequencing was carried out using PBMCs or T cells enriched from blood (not recorded which). The receptors stem from a man in his fifties or sixties who had been exposed to COVID-19.

The chain uses TRBV6-1 and TRBJ2-3, with a tentative D call TRBD1 (5 bases). V was cut by 3 bases and J by 1 base, with 11 bases left in between. This CDR3 contains 15 residues. CDR1 and CDR2 (germline): MNHNS, SASEGT. The CDR3 loop reads CASSDQLQGTDTQYF. The CDR3 DNA sequence: TGTGCCAGCAGTGACCAATTACAGGGCACAGATACGCAGTATTTT.

The chain joins TRBV5-1 to TRBJ2-7; weak D call: TRBD1 (6 bases). From germline, CDR1 is SGHRS and CDR2 YFSETQ. V dropped 1 base and J dropped 1 base, with 9 bases sitting between them. This CDR3 comprises 14 residues. CDR3 nucleotide sequence: TGCGCCAGCAGCTTGCAGGGGATGTCCTACGAGCAGTACTTC. Its protein is CASSLQGMSYEQYF. Complete variable domain (other parts from reference TRBV5-1 and TRBJ2-7): KAGVTQTPRYLIKTRGQQVTLSCSPISGHRSVSWYQQTPGQGLQFLFEYFSETQRNKGNFPGRFSGRQFSNSRSEMNVSTLELGDSALYLCASSLQGMSYEQYFGPGTRLTVT.

This clone was detected a few times. The gene calls are TRBV7-9 and TRBJ1-5; D unclear. Per the germline V gene, CDR1 is SEHNR and CDR2 is FQNEAQ (reference sequence). This CDR3 region has 14 residues. V dropped 1 base and J dropped 6 bases, with 10 bases sitting between them. The CDR3 is CASSLDLVGQPQHF. CDR3 bases: TGTGCCAGCAGCTTAGATTTAGTCGGTCAGCCCCAGCATTTT.

The chain links TRBV18 to TRBJ2-1; weak D call: TRBD2 (6 bases). Germline V gene sequence: CDR1 KGHSH, CDR2 LQKENI. V lost 5 bases and J 3 bases, leaving 17 bases between the germline ends. CDR3 size: 16 residues. The CDR3 is CASSSPRSGLYNEQFF. DNA of the CDR3: TGTGCCAGCTCATCCCCTAGAAGCGGGCTCTACAATGAGCAGTTCTTC.

In this sample, this clone turned up many times. The chain employs TRBV9 and TRBJ1-1; D is ambiguous. This CDR3 is 13 amino acids long. Per germline, CDR1 SGDLS and CDR2 YYNGEE. With 0 bases removed from V and 2 bases from J, the gap between germline ends came to 5 bases. The CDR3 loop reads CASSVVTNTEAFF. The CDR3 coding sequence is TGTGCCAGCAGCGTAGTAACTAACACTGAAGCTTTCTTT.

The chain couples TRBV6-6 to TRBJ1-1, with D unresolved. Germline V gives CDR1 MNHNY, CDR2 SVGAGI (reference sequence). This CDR3 is 11 amino acids long. Trimming cost V 4 bases and J 10 bases, with 10 bases left between them. DNA for the CDR3: TGTGCCAGCAGTTTAGCGCCCGGAGCTTTCTTT. This codes for CASSLAPGAFF.

The J gene is TRBJ2-3, the V gene TRBV29-1; 7 nucleotides line up with TRBD1. Trimming at V came to 4 bases and at J to 5 bases, leaving 12 bases not matched to a gene. The germline V gene has CDR1 SQVTM and CDR2 ANQGSEA. The CDR3 has 15 residues. The CDR3 DNA reads as TGCAGCGTTGGGAGCCAGGGGGTCCTCATAGATACGCAGTATTTT. The encoded protein is CSVGSQGVLIDTQYF.

The table lists this clone with a few counts. This rearrangement joins TRBV19 to TRBJ2-2; D possibly corresponds to TRBD2 (6 bases). This CDR3 spans 14 amino acids. Trimming removed 1 base from V and 9 bases from J, with 12 bases in between. Germline-derived CDR1 and CDR2 are LNHDA and SQIVND (reference sequence). CDR3 in DNA: TGTGCCAGTAGTATAGGCGGGACTCTCTGGGAGCTGTTTTTT. Its protein is CASSIGGTLWELFF.

This rearrangement joins TRBV18 to TRBJ2-7; unclear D gene. The V end was cut by 2 bases, the J end by 0 bases, with 5 bases between. The CDR3 consists of 13 residues. CDR1 is KGHSH and CDR2 is LQKENI in the germline V gene. Written as DNA, the CDR3 is TGTGCCAGCTCACCAGACTTCTCCTACGAGCAGTACGTC. Encoded protein: CASSPDFSYEQYV.

The rearrangement links TRBV4-2 to TRBJ1-3; unclear D gene. V was trimmed by 1 base and J by 0 bases, leaving 10 bases between them. CDR1 LGHNA and CDR2 YNFKEQ come from the germline V gene. This CDR3 contains 16 residues. DNA of the CDR3: TGTGCCAGCAGCCAAGGTGCGGGGAGCTCTGGAAACACCATATATTTT. Residues: CASSQGAGSSGNTIYF.

The genes are TRBV19 and TRBJ1-5; D possibly corresponds to TRBD1 (5 bases). CDR1 is LNHDA, CDR2 SQIVND, per germline (reference sequence). Trimming left V 11 bases short and J 4 bases short, with 12 bases between. This CDR3 contains 12 residues. The CDR3 DNA follows: TGTGCCGCAGGACACTATAATCAGCCCCAGCATTTT. Translated, it gives CAAGHYNQPQHF.

The CDR3 DNA sequence: TGCGCCAGCAGCCCGTCGACAGGGCCTAACTATGGCTACACCTTC. It translates to CASSPSTGPNYGYTF. This chain uses TRBV5-1 with TRBJ1-2, with TRBD1 matching 7 bases. The junction had 6 bases not matched to a gene; V was cut back by 4 bases and J by 0 bases. Per germline, CDR1 SGHRS and CDR2 YFSETQ. This CDR3 has 15 residues.

The chain couples TRBV4-1 to TRBJ2-2; the match to TRBD1 covers 7 bases. The J segment lost 0 bases and the V segment lost 2 bases, leaving 3 bases of the junction unmatched. Germline assignment: CDR1 MGHRA and CDR2 YSYEKL. The CDR3 consists of 16 residues. CDR3 nucleotide sequence: TGCGCCAGCAGCCAAACCGGGACAGCGAACACCGGGGAGCTGTTTTTT. Its protein product is CASSQTGTANTGELFF.

In nucleotides, the CDR3 is TGTGCCACCAGCAGAGATAGCTGGATTGGCACTGAAGCTTTCTTT. Protein: CATSRDSWIGTEAFF. The V gene is TRBV15, the J gene TRBJ1-1; unclear D gene. The V gene lost 0 bases and the J gene lost 4 bases, with 12 bases spanning the gap. The CDR3 loop spans 15 amino acids. Germline-derived CDR1 and CDR2 are LNHNV and YYDKDF (reference sequence). Full variable domain (remainder filled in from reference TRBV15 and TRBJ1-1): DAMVIQNPRYQVTQFGKPVTLSCSQTLNHNVMYWYQQKSSQAPKLLFHYYDKDFNNEADTPDNFQSRRPNTSFCFLDIRSPGLGDTAMYLCATSRDSWIGTEAFFGQGTRLTVV.

The genes are TRBV7-2 and TRBJ1-2, with D uncertain. Germline CDR1 and CDR2: SGHTA and FQGNSA. The CDR3 runs 13 residues. Between the trimmed V and J ends, which lost 1 base and 4 bases, there was a span of 7 bases. CDR3 nucleotides: TGTGCCAGCAGCTTAGGTCAGATCTATGGCTACACCTTC. This sequence encodes CASSLGQIYGYTF.

This chain links TRBV6-5 with TRBJ1-6, with no clear D. There are 15 residues in the CDR3. Per the germline V gene, CDR1 is MNHEY and CDR2 is SVGAGI. Trimming pared 2 bases from V and 5 bases from J, leaving 10 bases between. This CDR3 is CASSYTRGNNSPLHF. DNA for the CDR3: TGTGCCAGCAGTTACACCCGGGGAAATAATTCACCCCTCCACTTT.

The CDR3 DNA sequence: TGTGCCAGCAGCGGTTACCCCGTGACAGGGGGCTTCAAAGAGACCCAGTACTTC. This translates into CASSGYPVTGGFKETQYF. The chain recombines TRBV11-2 with TRBJ2-5, with 10 bases identical to TRBD1. Germline V CDR1 and CDR2: SGHAT, FQNNGV. The V and J ends lost 5 bases and 3 bases, in that order; junction bases with no gene match: 15. The CDR3 is 18 amino acids.

The CDR3 sequence is CASSILQGSGGNTIYF. CDR3 in DNA: TGTGCCAGTAGTATCCTACAGGGATCGGGTGGAAACACCATATATTTT. V usage is TRBV19 and J usage is TRBJ1-3, with a weak D call TRBD1 (6 bases). V lost 3 bases and J 3 bases, leaving 15 bases between the germline ends. Germline CDR1 reads LNHDA; CDR2 reads SQIVND (reference sequence). CDR3 size: 16 residues.

J is TRBJ2-7 and V is TRBV5-1; the match to TRBD1 covers 8 bases. V lost 4 bases to trimming and J lost 5 bases; unmatched junction nucleotides: 14. The CDR3 loop spans 16 amino acids. Per germline, CDR1 SGHRS and CDR2 YFSETQ. The CDR3 DNA reads as TGCGCCAGCAGCGCAGACAGGGGCCCCCGCGGAGACGAGCAGTACTTC. It translates to CASSADRGPRGDEQYF.

The chain recombines TRBV5-1 with TRBJ2-5; 7 bases agree with TRBD2. The CDR3 extends over 16 amino acids. Germline CDR1 is SGHRS and CDR2 is YFSETQ. J was trimmed by 5 bases and V by 4 bases; bases with no gene match: 14. The CDR3 coding sequence is TGCGCCAGCAGCCCCGGACTAGTAACAGAGGGCGAGACCCAGTACTTC. This encodes CASSPGLVTEGETQYF. The full variable domain, in which reference TRBV5-1 and TRBJ2-5 provide the parts outside the CDR3, is KAGVTQTPRYLIKTRGQQVTLSCSPISGHRSVSWYQQTPGQGLQFLFEYFSETQRNKGNFPGRFSGRQFSNSRSEMNVSTLELGDSALYLCASSPGLVTEGETQYFGPGTRLLVL.

This clone has more than one count but fewer than ten. The V and J genes are TRBV5-6 and TRBJ2-4, with 14 bases identical to TRBD2. The junction had 11 bases not matched to a gene; V was cut back by 1 base and J by 8 bases. Germline V gene lookup returns CDR1 SGHDT and CDR2 YYEEEE. The CDR3 sequence is 18 residues long. CDR3 amino acids: CASSLTTSGRAVRHIQYF. The DNA of the CDR3 is TGTGCCAGCAGCTTGACGACTAGCGGGAGGGCTGTGAGACACATTCAGTACTTC.

The gene calls are TRBV3-1 (or the pseudogene TRBV3-2) and TRBJ2-7, with D possibly TRBD1 on 5 matching bases. CDR1 and CDR2 from the germline V gene are LGHDT and YNNKEL (reference sequence). Trimming shortened V by 3 bases and J by 7 bases, and 13 bases separated the two germline ends. This CDR3 comprises 13 residues. The CDR3 sequence is CASSHRAAREQYF. The CDR3 DNA reads as TGTGCCAGCAGCCACAGGGCGGCGAGAGAGCAGTACTTC.

The V and J genes are TRBV4-1 and TRBJ2-3; 11 bases align to TRBD2. Germline loops: CDR1 MGHRA, CDR2 YSYEKL. The CDR3 has 20 amino acids. Losses at the gene ends were 0 bases for V and 5 bases for J; bases not matched to a gene: 16. CDR3 protein: CASSQESSEASGGQRDTQYF. Here the CDR3 DNA reads TGCGCCAGCAGCCAAGAATCGTCGGAGGCTAGCGGGGGGCAAAGAGATACGCAGTATTTT.

The CDR3, as DNA: TGTGCCAGCAGCAAAGGCGGGGTGGGGACTGAAGCTTTCTTT. Translating it yields CASSKGGVGTEAFF. The rearrangement joins TRBV7-3 to TRBJ1-1; D unresolved. Trimming took off 5 bases at V and 5 bases at J, with 15 bases between the two ends. Germline values: CDR1 SGHTA, CDR2 FQGTGA. This CDR3 spans 14 amino acids.

This chain joins TRBV25-1 and TRBJ2-5; 11 nucleotides match TRBD2. V was pared by 5 bases and J by 2 bases, with 7 bases of the junction left unmatched. CDR3 length: 16 amino acids. CDR1 is MGHDK, CDR2 SYGVNS, per germline. CDR3 in amino acids: CASSPLAGEGQETQYF. The CDR3 DNA follows: TGTGCCAGCAGTCCACTAGCGGGAGAAGGGCAAGAGACCCAGTACTTC.

This CDR3 reads CASRGGASSPLHF. The CDR3 coding sequence is TGTGCCAGCCGCGGAGGGGCGAGTTCACCCCTCCACTTT. The V and J genes are TRBV19 and TRBJ1-6, with D possibly being TRBD1 (5 bases). There are 13 residues in the CDR3. Germline V CDR1 and CDR2: LNHDA, SQIVND (reference sequence). V lost 9 bases and J 9 bases, leaving 15 bases between the germline ends.

The chain has TRBV22-1 and TRBJ1-5; the D call TRBD1 from the table was never checked on the DNA. TRBV22-1 is a documented pseudogene. The CDR3 has 16 amino acids. CDR3 protein: CPGSLKGGQGGQPQHF. CDR3 coding DNA: TGTCCTGGGAGCCTTAAGGGGGGACAGGGTGGTCAGCCCCAGCATTTT.

The V call is TRBV9, the J call TRBJ2-7; D gene uncertain. Trimming took off 0 bases at V and 3 bases at J, with 10 bases between the two ends. The CDR3 is 14 residues long. CDR1 and CDR2 (germline): SGDLS, YYNGEE. CDR3 sequence: CASSVEPHSYEQYF. DNA for the CDR3: TGTGCCAGCAGCGTAGAGCCCCACAGCTACGAGCAGTACTTC.

This chain joins TRBV29-1 and TRBJ1-1; D not resolved. Trimming removed 7 bases from V and 3 bases from J, with 18 bases in between. Germline V gene data show CDR1 as SQVTM and CDR2 as ANQGSEA. This CDR3 has 14 amino acids. The CDR3 reads CSANTGFVYTEAFF. The DNA of the CDR3 is TGCAGCGCCAATACGGGGTTCGTCTACACTGAAGCTTTCTTT.

V gene TRBV15 combines with J gene TRBJ2-7; D not certain. This CDR3 contains 13 residues. Germline CDR1 is LNHNV and CDR2 is YYDKDF (reference sequence). The germline V and J ends were trimmed by 0 bases and 5 bases, with 8 bases remaining between them. CDR3: CATSRDRGDEQYF. CDR3 nucleotide sequence: TGTGCCACCAGCAGAGATCGCGGAGACGAGCAGTACTTC.